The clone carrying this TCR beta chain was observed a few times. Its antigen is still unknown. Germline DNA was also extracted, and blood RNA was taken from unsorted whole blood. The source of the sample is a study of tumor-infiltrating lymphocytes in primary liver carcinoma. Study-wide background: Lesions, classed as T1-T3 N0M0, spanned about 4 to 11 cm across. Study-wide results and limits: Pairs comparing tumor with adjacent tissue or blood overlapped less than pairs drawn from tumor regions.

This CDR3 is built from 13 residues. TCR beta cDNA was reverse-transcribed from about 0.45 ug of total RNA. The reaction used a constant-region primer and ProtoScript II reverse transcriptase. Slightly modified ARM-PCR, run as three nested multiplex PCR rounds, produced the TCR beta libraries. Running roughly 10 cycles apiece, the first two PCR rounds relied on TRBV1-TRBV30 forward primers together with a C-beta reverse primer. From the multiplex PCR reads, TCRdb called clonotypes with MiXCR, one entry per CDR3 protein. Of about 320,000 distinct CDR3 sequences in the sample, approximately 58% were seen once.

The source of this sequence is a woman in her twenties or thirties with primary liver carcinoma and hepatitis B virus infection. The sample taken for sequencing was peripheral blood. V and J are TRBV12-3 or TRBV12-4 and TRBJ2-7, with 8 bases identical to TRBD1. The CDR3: CAGTGRKSYEQYF. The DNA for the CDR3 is TGTGCGGGGACAGGAAGAAAATCCTACGAGCAGTACTTC.